The clone carrying this T cell receptor beta chain has more than one count but fewer than ten. Its antigen is unidentified. Extracted RNA was reverse transcribed, and the resulting cDNA served as sequencing template. TCRdb's copy holds only in-frame clones and misses some; the assay was immunoSEQ multiplex PCR. The table lists a few hundred thousand clones, approximately 38% of them singletons. CDR3 length: 15 residues. Per germline, CDR1 MNHEY and CDR2 SVGAGI. Trimming cost V 0 bases and J 5 bases, with 10 bases left between them. This sample was taken from a study of CD8+ T cells in alopecia areata. Whole-study context: Each of the treated patients was given oral tofacitinib, 5 to 10 mg twice daily, for moderate-to-severe alopecia areata. Findings of the study overall: Higher clonality was seen in lesional scalp than in normal scalp, especially in alopecia totalis/universalis.

Treatment specified: oral pan-JAK inhibitor, 5-10 mg twice daily. The gene calls are TRBV6-5 and TRBJ1-4; D uncertain. This sequence was found in a human donor with alopecia areata. The sequencing here drew on CD4+ T cells sorted from blood, taken around week 30, from a patient treated with tofacitinib. The CDR3 loop is CASSYSKPWNEKLFF. The CDR3 nucleotides are TGTGCCAGCAGTTACTCGAAGCCATGGAATGAAAAACTGTTTTTT.